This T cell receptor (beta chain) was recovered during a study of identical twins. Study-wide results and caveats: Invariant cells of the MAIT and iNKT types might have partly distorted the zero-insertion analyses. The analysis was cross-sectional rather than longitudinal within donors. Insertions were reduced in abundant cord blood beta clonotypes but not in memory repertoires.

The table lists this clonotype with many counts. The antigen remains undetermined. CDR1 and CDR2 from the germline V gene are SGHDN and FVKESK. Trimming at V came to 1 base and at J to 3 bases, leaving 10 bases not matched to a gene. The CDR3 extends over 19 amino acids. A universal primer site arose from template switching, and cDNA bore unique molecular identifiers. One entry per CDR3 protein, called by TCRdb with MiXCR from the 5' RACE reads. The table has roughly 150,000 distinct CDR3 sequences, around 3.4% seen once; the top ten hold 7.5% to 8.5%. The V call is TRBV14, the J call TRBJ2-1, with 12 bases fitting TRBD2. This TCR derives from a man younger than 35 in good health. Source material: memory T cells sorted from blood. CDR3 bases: TGTGCCAGCAGCCAAGGGCTAGCGGGAGGGAATCTAATCTACAATGAGCAGTTCTTC. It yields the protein CASSQGLAGGNLIYNEQFF.